Below are 17 T cell receptor beta chains sequenced from a single sample in a study of monozygotic twins with inflammatory bowel disease. TCRdb re-called the 5' RACE reads; every CDR3 protein appears as one record, without DNA. The sample table sets out approximately 400,000 distinct CDR3 sequences. The sequencing sample was made of blood. Every receptor here comes from a human donor with ulcerative colitis or Crohn's disease, or a healthy co-twin of an affected twin (not recorded which).

The chain joins TRBV11-2 to TRBJ2-5; TCRdb's assignment of TRBD2 cannot be checked, as there is no DNA. CDR3 length equals 18 residues. Germline CDR1 reads SGHAT; CDR2 reads FQNNGV. CDR3: CASSLPPNPAGGQETQYF.

The chain joins TRBV5-1 to TRBJ2-1; the TRBD1 assignment by TCRdb is unverifiable without DNA. The germline CDR1 and CDR2 sequences are SGHRS and YFSETQ. The CDR3 length is 17 residues. CDR3: CASSLEAQGVGGNEQFF.

The J gene is TRBJ1-2, the V gene TRBV7-9; no DNA is available, so the TRBD1 call from TCRdb remains unchecked. Germline lookup yields CDR1 SEHNR and CDR2 FQNEAQ (reference sequence). This CDR3 comprises 17 residues. The CDR3 reads CASSRTGTGLMVYGYTF.

J is TRBJ2-7 and V is TRBV5-1; TCRdb calls TRBD1, which cannot be checked without DNA. This CDR3 spans 14 amino acids. Germline V gene lookup returns CDR1 SGHRS and CDR2 YFSETQ. CDR3 sequence reads: CASSLTGGSGSQYF.

V is TRBV4-2 and J is TRBJ2-4; without DNA, the TCRdb call of TRBD1 cannot be checked. There are 16 residues in the CDR3. Germline V CDR1 and CDR2: LGHNA, YNFKEQ. CDR3: CASSLTGKGAKNIQYF.

This rearrangement joins TRBV14 to TRBJ2-1; as DNA is missing, the TRBD1 call by TCRdb cannot be tested. The CDR3 contains 15 residues. The germline gives CDR1 SGHDN, CDR2 FVKESK. The CDR3 region is CASSRYRGDYNEQFF.

The V and J genes are TRBV4-3 and TRBJ2-7; with no DNA, the TCRdb D assignment of TRBD1 cannot be verified. Germline V gene data show CDR1 as LGHNA and CDR2 as YSLEER. The CDR3 sequence is 15 residues long. CDR3 amino acids: CASSQAGGASYVQYF.

The chain recombines TRBV5-1 with TRBJ2-2; TCRdb returns TRBD1, unconfirmable since there is no DNA. The CDR3 has 15 amino acids. CDR1 is SGHRS and CDR2 is YFSETQ in the germline V gene. The CDR3 here is CASSFTGLGTGELFF.

The chain is built from TRBV29-1 and TRBJ2-7; checking the TCRdb D call of TRBD2 is not possible without DNA. The CDR3 length is 15 residues. Germline CDR1 is SQVTM and CDR2 is ANQGSEA. This CDR3 reads CSVEDQASETYEQYF.

The rearrangement uses TRBV24-1 and TRBJ2-3; TCRdb outputs TRBD2, but without DNA this stays unchecked. Germline values: CDR1 KGHDR, CDR2 SFDVKD. This CDR3 is built from 14 residues. The CDR3 loop reads CATSAPAGARPQYF.

CDR3 protein: CASSLGTGSVNEQFF. The chain employs TRBV4-3 and TRBJ2-1; absent DNA, TCRdb's TRBD1 call cannot be checked. Looked up from germline, CDR1 is LGHNA and CDR2 is YSLEER. This CDR3 is built from 15 residues.

V usage is TRBV10-3 and J usage is TRBJ1-6; absent DNA, TCRdb's TRBD1 call cannot be checked. CDR3 length: 18 amino acids. Germline CDR1 ENHRY, CDR2 SYGVKD. The CDR3 loop reads CATWRFRADRVNNSPLHF.

The chain couples TRBV27 to TRBJ2-1; absent DNA, TCRdb's TRBD2 call cannot be checked. Looked up from germline, CDR1 is MNHEY and CDR2 is SMNVEV (reference sequence). The CDR3 is made up of 17 amino acids. CDR3 sequence reads: CASRGGSFLQLYNEQFF.

The chain employs TRBV10-3 and TRBJ2-2; the D call from TCRdb, TRBD1, cannot be confirmed without DNA. Germline CDR1 reads ENHRY; CDR2 reads SYGVKD. The length of the CDR3 is 14 residues. CDR3 sequence: CALAGELNTGELFF.

This chain links TRBV29-1 with TRBJ1-2; as DNA is missing, the TRBD1 call by TCRdb cannot be tested. CDR3 size: 17 residues. Germline-derived CDR1 and CDR2 are SQVTM and ANQGSEA. The CDR3 protein is CSVEAFGGDSQPYGYTF.

The chain employs TRBV5-5 and TRBJ2-1; the D gene TCRdb calls, TRBD2, cannot be checked with no DNA. In germline, CDR1 is SGHKS, CDR2 YYEKEE (reference sequence). The CDR3 totals 16 residues. The chain's CDR3 is CASSLLAGVTYNEQFF. Combining the CDR3 with reference TRBV5-5 and TRBJ2-1 gives the whole variable domain DAGVTQSPTHLIKTRGQQVTLRCSPISGHKSVSWYQQVLGQGPQFIFQYYEKEERGRGNFPDRFSARQFPNYSSELNVNALLLGDSALYLCASSLLAGVTYNEQFFGPGTRLTVL.

The gene calls are TRBV5-1 and TRBJ2-3. Germline CDR1 reads SGHRS; CDR2 reads YFSETQ. This CDR3 spans 15 amino acids. The CDR3 is CASSLDADPTDTQYF.